These 6 T cell receptor beta chains were sequenced from one sample in a study of blood T cell repertoires in COVID-19. Profiled with immunoSEQ multiplex PCR; TCRdb holds only in-frame clones, not every one. The sample carries about 260,000 clones, roughly 90% recorded once. The material sequenced was peripheral blood. The receptors come from a woman aged 50 to 60 who had recovered from COVID-19.

CDR3 in amino acids: CASSLRDRAYEQYF. The CDR3 coding sequence is TGTGCCAGCAGCTTAAGGGACAGAGCCTACGAGCAGTACTTC. The chain employs TRBV7-9 and TRBJ2-7; 7 positions agree with TRBD1. V lost 2 bases, J lost 2 bases, and 3 bases stayed unmatched. The CDR3 contains 14 residues. Per the germline V gene, CDR1 is SEHNR and CDR2 is FQNEAQ (reference sequence).

This clone was seen just once. CDR3 sequence: CAMARTGGGQPQHF. CDR3 nucleotide sequence: TGTGCCATGGCTAGGACAGGGGGCGGTCAGCCCCAGCATTTT. The chain recombines TRBV6-6 with TRBJ1-5, with 11 bases matching TRBD1. After removal of 10 bases from V and 6 bases from J, the junction contained 8 bases not matched to a gene. The CDR3 has 14 residues. Germline CDR1 MNHNY, CDR2 SVGAGI (reference sequence).

This chain joins TRBV5-1 and TRBJ2-7; possibly TRBD1 for D (6 bases). Germline V CDR1 and CDR2: SGHRS, YFSETQ. V gave up 4 bases and J gave up 6 bases, with 17 bases separating them. The CDR3 has 14 amino acids. The CDR3 loop is CASSRDSRGSEQYF. In nucleotides, the CDR3 is TGCGCCAGCAGCCGCGATAGTAGGGGGAGCGAGCAGTACTTC.

This clone was found once. J is TRBJ2-7 and V is TRBV28, with D perhaps matching TRBD2 (6 bases). Trimming removed 5 bases from V and 2 bases from J, with 16 bases in between. Germline assignment: CDR1 MDHEN and CDR2 SYDVKM. CDR3 length equals 15 residues. The CDR3 sequence is CASSPHLADTYEQYF. Here the CDR3 DNA reads TGTGCCAGCAGTCCTCATTTAGCGGATACCTACGAGCAGTACTTC. Complete variable domain (other parts from reference TRBV28 and TRBJ2-7): DVKVTQSSRYLVKRTGEKVFLECVQDMDHENMFWYRQDPGLGLRLIYFSYDVKMKEKGDIPEGYSVSREKKERFSLILESASTNQTSMYLCASSPHLADTYEQYFGPGTRLTVT.

The V and J genes are TRBV30 and TRBJ2-5; 7 bases are shared with TRBD2. The CDR3 is made up of 13 amino acids. In germline, CDR1 is GTSNPN, CDR2 SVGIG (reference sequence). CDR3 coding DNA: TGTGGAGGCGGGAGCCAAACACAAGAGACCCAGTACTTC. Translation gives CGGGSQTQETQYF.

This chain links TRBV28 with TRBJ1-5; perhaps TRBD1 as D (6 bases). This CDR3 contains 13 residues. CDR1 and CDR2 from the germline V gene are MDHEN and SYDVKM. Deletions cut 6 bases from V and 4 bases from J, with 10 bases between. The CDR3 DNA reads TGTGCCAGCAGCCGAACAGGGAATCAGCCCCAGCATTTT. Protein product: CASSRTGNQPQHF.